This T cell receptor (beta chain) comes out of a study of T-cell reconstitution after alpha-beta-depleted transplantation in children. Unique molecular identifiers featured in how the TCRbeta library was prepared. A single record per CDR3 protein comes from TCRdb applying MiXCR to the PCR reads. The data contain about 420,000 distinct CDR3 sequences, roughly 10% of them seen just once; the ten biggest clones take up roughly 5.5%. The sample holds a few counts of this clonotype. The CDR3 is 17 residues long. J gave up 0 bases and V 4 bases, and 11 bases lay outside the gene matches. CDR1 is DFQATT and CDR2 is SNEGSKA in the germline V gene (reference sequence).

The sequenced sample was PBMCs from the stem cell graft donor, obtained from the stem cell graft. The origin of this receptor is a human donor who donated a stem cell graft to a child with acute myeloid leukemia. The V and J genes are TRBV20-1 and TRBJ2-1; TRBD2 agrees at 8 bases. The DNA of the CDR3 is TGCAGTGCTAACCCCGGACTAGCAGGGAGCTCCTACAATGAGCAGTTCTTC. Translating gives CSANPGLAGSSYNEQFF.